The rows below give T cell receptor beta chains drawn from one sample of a study of blood T cell repertoires in COVID-19. Only in-frame clones appear in the TCRdb table, and some are missing; sequencing was by immunoSEQ multiplex PCR. The sample holds about 320,000 clones, approximately 86% seen once. The sequenced sample consisted of PBMCs or T cells enriched from blood (not recorded which). Receptors originate from a woman between 18 and 29 years old who had recovered from COVID-19. Each CDR3 is given with its conserved first and last residue. Only some rows state a clone size, as once, few, many or a class for expanded clones.

clone size	V gene	CDR3 protein
-	TRBV27	CASSLMLEGTRSGANVLTF
-	TRBV6-5	CASRGTGGYYGYTF
-	TRBV5-4	CASSFSTAGEETQYF
-	TRBV28	CASRVPLRRRVDGYTF
-	TRBV5-1	CASRVRGRGPSNTEAFF
-	TRBV6-5	CASSPSGWMRSEAFF
-	TRBV3-1/TRBV3-2	CASSHWGTPGNTIYF
-	TRBV5-1	CASSLARGGGAQTQYF
-	TRBV7-9	CASSSPAGVTEQFF
-	TRBV18	CASSPGTGVSNYGYTF
-	TRBV10-3	CAISEGGLGNQPQHF
-	TRBV30	CANRDSYNSPLHF
-	TRBV19	CASSTPGLWNTEAFF
-	TRBV4-2	CASGSGVYGPQHF
-	TRBV28	CASSNPGGGRLSYEQYF
-	TRBV27	CASRPDGQGASTEAFF
-	TRBV11-2	CASSLGEREGYEQYF
once	TRBV9	CASSPPAGNTIYF
-	TRBV5-4	CASRTHGASYNYGYTF
few	TRBV5-1	CASSSQGGEANVLTF
-	TRBV7-2	CASSPGALREQFF
-	TRBV19	CASRGFQSGDTDTQYF
-	TRBV25-1	CASSDVRVFTNEKLFF
-	TRBV5-1	CASSPGTSGRGRGNEQFF
-	TRBV9	CASSVGVGRPGYTF
-	TRBV28	CASRGGGEDTEAFF
-	TRBV2	CASSDEAGYSPLHF
-	TRBV11-3	CASSSERGGNNEQFF
-	TRBV6-4	CASSDRAGDEQYF
-	TRBV19	CASSLSPGVPSGNTIYF
-	TRBV25-1	CASSVLAGPTDTQYF
-	TRBV27	CASSLSGLAVYEQYF
-	TRBV29-1	CSVEDGTGGNEKLFF
once	TRBV7-3	CASSLMGSTDTQYF
-	TRBV28	CASSFLSLAGDPYWQYF